The T cell receptor (beta chain) under discussion was sequenced for a study of blood T cell repertoires in COVID-19. The wider study: Nucleic acid was either cDNA or gDNA, and it came from T cells, B-cell-depleted T cells, or PBMCs.

Unmatched junction bases numbered 3, after V lost 2 bases and J lost 3 bases. This CDR3 is built from 15 residues. From germline, CDR1 is SGHTA and CDR2 FQGTGA. Seattle patient enrollment occurred during active infection, with longitudinal follow-up thereafter. Authors' analysis steps: It was from reference gene primer amplification that nucleated cell counts were estimated. Sequenced by immunoSEQ multiplex PCR; TCRdb stores in-frame clones only, minus some. D and trimming come from the DNA, and the V and J calls and clone size come from that table. The profile shows around 210,000 clones, roughly 90% of them singletons.

Sequencing input: peripheral blood. The chain uses TRBV7-3 and TRBJ2-3; 9 bases line up with TRBD2. This sequence originates from a man aged 45-65 years with COVID-19, enrolled during active disease. The CDR3 protein is CASSLSLAGTDTQYF. The CDR3 nucleotides are TGTGCCAGCAGCTTATCGCTAGCGGGGACAGATACGCAGTATTTT.